The entry below gives a single T cell receptor (beta chain) sequence along with its context. What it binds is not known. Donors each contributed one blood sample measuring around 2.5 ml. The germline V gene has CDR1 MNHNS and CDR2 SASEGT. The CDR3 has 16 amino acids. The data stem from a study of monozygotic twins with inflammatory bowel disease. General study findings and limits: IBD-affected twins scored below their healthy co-twins in TCRbeta diversity (inverse Simpson). Lower sharing of clonotypes with other individuals was seen in IBD patients than in healthy twins. This was most marked in patients showing signs of disease activity.

Samples each yielded cDNA through eight separate reactions. TCRdb reanalyzed the 5' RACE reads and collapses them to one entry per CDR3 protein, without DNA. The table lists approximately 200,000 distinct CDR3 sequences. This TCR was recovered from a human donor with ulcerative colitis or Crohn's disease, or a healthy co-twin of an affected twin (not recorded which). Sequencing was carried out using blood. The chain uses TRBV6-1 and TRBJ1-1; the D gene TCRdb calls, TRBD1, cannot be checked with no DNA. CDR3 amino acids: CASTSPGTLRNTEAFF.